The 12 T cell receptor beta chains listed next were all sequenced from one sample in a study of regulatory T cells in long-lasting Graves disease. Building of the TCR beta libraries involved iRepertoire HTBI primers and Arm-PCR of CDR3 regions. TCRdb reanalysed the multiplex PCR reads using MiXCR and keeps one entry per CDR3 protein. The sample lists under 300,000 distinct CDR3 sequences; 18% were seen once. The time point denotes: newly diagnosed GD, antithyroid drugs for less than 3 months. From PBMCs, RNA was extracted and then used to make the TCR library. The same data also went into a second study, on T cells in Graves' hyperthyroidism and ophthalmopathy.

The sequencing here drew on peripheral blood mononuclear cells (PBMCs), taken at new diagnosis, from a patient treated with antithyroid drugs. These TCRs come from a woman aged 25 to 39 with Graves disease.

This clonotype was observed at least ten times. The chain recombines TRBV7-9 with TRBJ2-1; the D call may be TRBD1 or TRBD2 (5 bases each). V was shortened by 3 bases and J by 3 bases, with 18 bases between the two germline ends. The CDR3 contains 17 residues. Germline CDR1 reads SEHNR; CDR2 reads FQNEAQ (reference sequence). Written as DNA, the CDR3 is TGTGCCAGCAGCTTGGCTCTCGGCTATGGGGGCTACAATGAGCAGTTCTTC. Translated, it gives CASSLALGYGGYNEQFF.

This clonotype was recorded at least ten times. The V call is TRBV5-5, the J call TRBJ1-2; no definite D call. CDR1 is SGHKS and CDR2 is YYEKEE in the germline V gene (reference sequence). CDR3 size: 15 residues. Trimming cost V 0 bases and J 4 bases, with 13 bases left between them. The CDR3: CASSLVWGPGYGYTF. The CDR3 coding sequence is TGTGCCAGCAGCTTGGTATGGGGTCCGGGCTATGGCTACACCTTC.

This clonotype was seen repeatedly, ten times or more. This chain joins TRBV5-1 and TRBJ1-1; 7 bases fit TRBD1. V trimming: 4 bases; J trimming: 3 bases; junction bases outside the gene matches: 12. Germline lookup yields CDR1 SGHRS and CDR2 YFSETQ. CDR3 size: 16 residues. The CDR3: CASSGREGAKDTEAFF. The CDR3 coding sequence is TGCGCCAGCAGCGGGCGCGAGGGGGCGAAAGACACTGAAGCTTTCTTT.

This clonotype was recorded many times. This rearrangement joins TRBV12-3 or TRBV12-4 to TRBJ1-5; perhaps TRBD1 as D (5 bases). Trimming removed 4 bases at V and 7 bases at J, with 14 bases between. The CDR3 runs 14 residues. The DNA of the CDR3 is TGTGCCAGCAGTTATGGGACTTCCCTACAGCCCCAGCATTTT. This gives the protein CASSYGTSLQPQHF.

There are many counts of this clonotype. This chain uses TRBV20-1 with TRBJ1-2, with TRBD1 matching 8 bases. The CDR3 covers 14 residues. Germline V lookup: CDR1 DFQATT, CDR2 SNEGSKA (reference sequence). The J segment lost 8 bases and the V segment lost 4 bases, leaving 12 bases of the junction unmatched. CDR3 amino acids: CSATRTGKEEGYTF. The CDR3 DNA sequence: TGCAGTGCTACCAGGACAGGGAAGGAAGAGGGCTACACCTTC.

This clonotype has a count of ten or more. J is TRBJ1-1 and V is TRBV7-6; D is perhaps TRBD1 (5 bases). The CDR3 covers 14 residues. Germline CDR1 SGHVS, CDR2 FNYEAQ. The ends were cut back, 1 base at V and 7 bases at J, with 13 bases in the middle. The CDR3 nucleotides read TGTGCCAGCAGCTTAGGTCGCCGGGGGGGTGAAGCTTTCTTT. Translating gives CASSLGRRGGEAFF.

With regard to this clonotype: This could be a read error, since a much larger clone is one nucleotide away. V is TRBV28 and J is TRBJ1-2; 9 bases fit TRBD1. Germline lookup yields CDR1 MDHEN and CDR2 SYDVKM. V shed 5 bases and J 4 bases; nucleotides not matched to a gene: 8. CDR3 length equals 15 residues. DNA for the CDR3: TGTGCCAGCAGTGAGGTGGACAGGGGCCCCTATGGCTACACCTTC. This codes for CASSEVDRGPYGYTF.

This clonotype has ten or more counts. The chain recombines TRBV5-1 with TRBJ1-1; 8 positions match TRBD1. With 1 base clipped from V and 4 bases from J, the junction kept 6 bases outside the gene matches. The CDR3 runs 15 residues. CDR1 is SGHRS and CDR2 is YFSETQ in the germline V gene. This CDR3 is CASSLTQGAGTEAFF. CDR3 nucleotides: TGCGCCAGCAGCTTGACGCAGGGGGCGGGCACTGAAGCTTTCTTT.

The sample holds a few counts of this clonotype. This chain's CDR3 is CASSLDASGNQPQHF. The CDR3 nucleotides read TGTGCCAGCAGCTTAGACGCTTCAGGGAATCAGCCCCAGCATTTT. This chain links TRBV7-9 with TRBJ1-5, with a weak D call TRBD1 (5 bases). The germline V gene encodes CDR1 SEHNR and CDR2 FQNEAQ (reference sequence). V was shortened by 1 base and J by 4 bases, with 11 bases between the two germline ends. This CDR3 is 15 amino acids long.

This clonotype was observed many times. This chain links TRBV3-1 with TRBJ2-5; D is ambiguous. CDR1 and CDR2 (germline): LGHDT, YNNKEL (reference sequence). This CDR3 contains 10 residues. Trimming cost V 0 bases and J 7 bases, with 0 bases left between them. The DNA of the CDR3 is TGTGCCAGCAGCCAAGAGACCCAGTACTTC. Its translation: CASSQETQYF.

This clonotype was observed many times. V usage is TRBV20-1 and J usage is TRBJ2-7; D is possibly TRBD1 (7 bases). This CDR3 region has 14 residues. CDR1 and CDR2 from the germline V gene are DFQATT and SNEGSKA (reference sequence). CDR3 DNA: TGCAGCGCACTTGACGGGGGACAGTCCTACGAGCAGTACTTC. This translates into CSALDGGQSYEQYF.

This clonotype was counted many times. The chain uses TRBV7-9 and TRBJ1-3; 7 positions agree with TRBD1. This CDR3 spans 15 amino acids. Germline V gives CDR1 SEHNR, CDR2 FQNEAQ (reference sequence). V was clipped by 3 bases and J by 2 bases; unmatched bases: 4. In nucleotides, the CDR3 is TGTGCCAGCAGCTTGTCTGACAGGGCTGGAAACACCATATATTTT. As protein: CASSLSDRAGNTIYF.